This T cell receptor (beta chain) was obtained from a study of T cells in Graves' hyperthyroidism and ophthalmopathy. Regarding this clonotype: Its antigen is undetermined.

Using RNA transcripts as the source, TCR beta CDR3 regions were amplified. A set of HTBI primers served as the primers for a first-round RT-PCR of the TCR CDR3. TCRdb processed the multiplex PCR reads anew with MiXCR; each CDR3 protein has one entry. This sample has 400,000 to 450,000 distinct CDR3 sequences; 14% to 15% occur once, and the top ten carry less than 15%. This CDR3 comprises 13 residues. From germline, CDR1 is SNHLY and CDR2 FYNNEI. V was cut by 10 bases and J by 2 bases, with 14 bases left in between. Individuals with ophthalmopathy presented a Clinical Activity Score of at least 3, a NOSPECS grade of at least 4 and a duration under 3 months. The study left out patients who had uncontrolled infection, other autoimmune disease, pregnancy or lactation. Findings of the study overall: From stable hyperthyroidism, ophthalmopathy was separated by a 13 V-J model.

The V gene is TRBV2, the J gene TRBJ2-5; D tentatively reads TRBD1 or TRBD2 (5 bases each). The sequence was obtained from a man aged 18 to 29 with Graves' ophthalmopathy. Sequenced sample: blood. This chain's CDR3 is CATSGTRQETQYF. The CDR3 nucleotides read TGTGCCACCTCCGGGACCAGACAAGAGACCCAGTACTTC.